This entry is about one T cell receptor beta chain. Its antigen is unknown. No base quality values were provided; no much bigger clone lies one nucleotide off. This specimen comes from a study of shared clonotypes between healthy human individuals (dated by TCRdb to about 2020). About the full investigation: The cohort comprised a couple of women and three men aged 18 to 49 years. For each donor, three plates each were used for CD4 naive and CD4 memory, two plates were used for CD8 naive, and one plate was used for CD8 memory. Blood TCR repertoires of a handful of healthy adults were deeply sequenced to estimate repertoire size and the extent of clonotype sharing between individuals. Libraries were prepared and TCR repertoires were sequenced by different laboratories using diverse techniques, in order to increase sequencing depth and limit assay-specific biases. Between about 0.94 and 10 billion PBMCs per donor were obtained by leukapheresis.

TCR CDR3 regions were amplified from genomic DNA by multiplex PCR using the deep immunoSEQ assay. For each cell subset, the extracted genomic DNA was distributed evenly across all wells of several immunoSEQ 96-well plates, and each plate served as one replicate. For sorted subsets, 150 to 200 ng genomic DNA, equal to tens of thousands of T cell genomes, was loaded into each replicate PCR. The purified libraries were quantified using a Qubit 3.0 fluorometer, sized with a Bioanalyzer 2100, and then quantified again using the KAPA Library Quantification kit. Each immunoSEQ 96-well plate was sequenced on its own single-read 150-cycle Illumina NextSeq 550 flow cell. Per the original workflow: The immunoSEQ output contained only junctional sequences without quality scores, so filtering could not match that applied to full-length reads. Sequences were annotated with PyIR, a Python wrapper for IgBLAST v1.9, using IMGT germline references to assign V/J genes and CDR3. Reads with weak V/J assignments (E-value above 1e-6), missing CDR3, stop codons, out-of-frame junctions, or ambiguous translated residues were removed. A V3J clonotype was defined by an identical inferred V gene, J gene, and CDR3 amino acid sequence. Percentage overlap between repertoires was calculated by dividing the number of shared unique clonotypes by the size of the smaller repertoire. RTK rarefaction, the Chao1 estimator, and Recon v2.1 estimates of unobserved clonotypes were used to assess repertoire richness. OLGA was used to compute generation probabilities for all TCRbeta clonotypes that the gDNA method yielded from a handful of donors. TCRdb's version of the immuneACCESS table is confined to in-frame rearrangements and falls short of the full clone set. An unresolved V gene accounts for under half of the shortfall where checked; the remainder is of unknown origin. V and J calls plus clone size are reproduced from that table; the DNA served to infer D and trimming. The sample table lists millions of clones, approximately 95% of them with a count of one. The ten largest clonotypes hold roughly 1% of the sample.

CD8 naive samples consisted of CD45RO-negative cells that were positively selected for CCR7, yielding a CD45RA+CCR7+ population without TemRA cells. The donors were healthy, HIV-negative adults with no recently reported acute infections or vaccinations. Only Caucasian adults living in Nashville, Tennessee, USA were represented among the donors. Blood was collected by leukapheresis, and PBMCs were isolated by Ficoll-Histopaque density gradient centrifugation and then cryopreserved in liquid nitrogen vapor phase. Analytical flow cytometry was used to check the purity and quantity of every magnetically sorted T cell population. Each sorted fraction had its genomic DNA isolated and then quantified by UV absorbance on a Nanodrop 2000c. CDR1 MNHEY and CDR2 SMNVEV were looked up in the germline V gene (reference sequence). The V and J ends are trimmed by 2 bases and 5 bases, leaving 7 bases between them. The CDR3 runs 13 amino acids, cysteine and phenylalanine included. The retained sequence is limited to the CDR3, 39 bases, with the frame set at the first base.

General study outcomes and caveats: Sampling was limited to blood, and TCR repertoires in tissue likely differ from TCR repertoires in blood. Even with the large sequencing depth, rarefaction of the sorted-subset datasets indicated that sequencing was incomplete. Compared with non-shared clonotypes, clonotypes shared by all four sorted-subset donors had higher generation probabilities. Because the study included only a small number of donors, the genetic and exposure-history diversity represented was limited. When a handful of donors were compared, the shared fraction of clonotypes was approximately 5% for naive CD4, 3.5% for naive CD8, roughly 2.5% for memory CD4, and 0.35% to 0.5% for memory CD8. Based on pairwise subsampling, the degree of clonotype sharing among donors was expected to be affected by sequencing depth. Larger estimated clonotype richness was generally found for naive subsets than for memory subsets.

The V and J genes are TRBV27 and TRBJ2-1, with the D gene call left open. The clonotype comes from a young man in good health. Sequenced input: naive CD8+ T cells sorted from blood. The cell subset or site label corresponds to: CD45RA+CCR7+. For the CDR3, the sequence is CASSLIMDNEQFF. The nucleotides read TGTGCCAGCAGTTTAATCATGGACAATGAGCAGTTCTTC.